These 26 T cell receptor beta chains were sequenced from one sample in a study of shared clonotypes between healthy human individuals. TCRdb's copy holds only in-frame clones and misses some; the assay was immunoSEQ multiplex PCR. Of around 240,000 clones in the sample, over 60% were seen once. Specimen: memory CD4+ T cells sorted from blood. Subset meaning: CD45RA-negative fraction. These receptor sequences come from a man aged 25 to 45 in good health.

This clone was observed a handful of times. The chain couples TRBV5-4 to TRBJ2-5; D tentatively fits TRBD1 or TRBD2 (6 bases each). The CDR3 has 15 residues. CDR1 is SGHNT, CDR2 YYREEE, per germline (reference sequence). The V and J ends lost 0 bases and 5 bases respectively, with 14 bases between them. The CDR3 sequence is CASSLAGAGEETQYF. Here the CDR3 DNA reads TGTGCCAGCAGCTTGGCGGGGGCCGGGGAGGAGACCCAGTACTTC.

As regards this clone: In the same sample, other DNA sequences code for this CDR3. The gene calls are TRBV5-1 and TRBJ2-5; unclear D gene. Germline assignment: CDR1 SGHRS and CDR2 YFSETQ. The ends were cut back, 1 base at V and 1 base at J, with 2 bases in the middle. CDR3 size: 12 residues. Written as DNA, the CDR3 is TGCGCCAGCAGCTTGAGCCAAGAGACCCAGTACTTC. Translation: CASSLSQETQYF.

This clone was recorded many times. This chain connects TRBV6-6 to TRBJ1-2; 9 nucleotides agree with TRBD1. V was clipped by 5 bases and J by 11 bases; unmatched bases: 9. Germline loops: CDR1 MNHNY, CDR2 SVGAGI (reference sequence). This CDR3 spans 13 amino acids. CDR3 residues: CASSHTKQGAYTF. CDR3 nucleotide sequence: TGTGCCAGCAGTCACACTAAACAGGGGGCTTACACCTTC.

The chain couples TRBV27 to TRBJ1-1, with D unresolved. This CDR3 has 15 residues. Trimming removed 3 bases from V and 4 bases from J, with 15 bases in between. In germline, CDR1 is MNHEY, CDR2 SMNVEV (reference sequence). The CDR3 region has the DNA TGTGCCAGCAGTTTTCTTTCCGGCAGTTCCACTGAAGCTTTCTTT. This sequence encodes CASSFLSGSSTEAFF.

V gene TRBV19 combines with J gene TRBJ1-4; weak D call: TRBD1 (5 bases). The CDR3 is 14 residues long. Germline V gene data show CDR1 as LNHDA and CDR2 as SQIVND (reference sequence). V lost 3 bases and J lost 8, with 13 bases in between. The CDR3 protein is CASSMGGTVEKLFF. Here the CDR3 DNA reads TGTGCCAGTAGTATGGGCGGGACCGTCGAAAAACTGTTTTTT.

The chain recombines TRBV18 with TRBJ2-7, with D perhaps being TRBD1 or TRBD2 (5 bases each). The CDR3 contains 16 residues. CDR1 and CDR2 (germline): KGHSH, LQKENI. V was cut by 0 bases and J by 5 bases, with 17 bases left in between. CDR3 loop: CASSPPNRDDVDEQYF. The DNA of the CDR3 is TGTGCCAGCTCACCACCGAACCGGGACGACGTGGACGAGCAGTACTTC.

With respect to this clone: At the DNA level, this CDR3 is encoded by other sequences in the same sample as well. V and J are TRBV28 and TRBJ2-1; weak D call: TRBD2 (6 bases). V lost 6 bases to trimming and J lost 2 bases, with 20 bases between them. This CDR3 comprises 17 residues. Per germline, CDR1 MDHEN and CDR2 SYDVKM. The CDR3 loop is CASRSEAGLPPYNEQFF. CDR3 coding DNA: TGTGCCAGCAGGAGTGAAGCGGGCCTACCCCCCTACAATGAGCAGTTCTTC.

This chain uses TRBV27 with TRBJ2-3; D gene ambiguous. V was shortened by 3 bases and J by 2 bases, with 12 bases between the two germline ends. CDR1 and CDR2 from the germline V gene are MNHEY and SMNVEV (reference sequence). The CDR3 is 15 amino acids. CDR3 sequence: CASSFSISYTDTQYF. The CDR3 DNA is TGTGCCAGCAGTTTCTCCATATCCTACACAGATACGCAGTATTTT.

The V gene is TRBV7-8, the J gene TRBJ2-5, with TRBD2 as a possible D gene (6 bases). Germline CDR1 reads SGHVS; CDR2 reads FQNEAQ. Trimming took 1 base from V and 7 from J, leaving 16 bases between them. The CDR3 length is 15 residues. The CDR3 nucleotides read TGTGCCAGCAGCTTAGTTGGCGGAACCGGGGGGACCCAGTACTTC. Translation: CASSLVGGTGGTQYF.

The rearrangement joins TRBV5-6 to TRBJ2-5; perhaps TRBD2 as D (6 bases). The CDR3 is 15 residues long. Germline-derived CDR1 and CDR2 are SGHDT and YYEEEE. Trimming removed 4 bases from V and 0 bases from J, with 13 bases in between. The CDR3 sequence is CASSGGLTNQETQYF. The CDR3, as DNA: TGTGCCAGCAGCGGAGGACTAACCAACCAAGAGACCCAGTACTTC.

V usage is TRBV6-4 and J usage is TRBJ2-1, with D maybe TRBD2 (6 bases). The CDR3 has 15 residues. Looked up from germline, CDR1 is MRHNA and CDR2 is SNTAGT. Trimming shortened V by 4 bases and J by 1 base, and 11 bases separated the two germline ends. CDR3 residues: CASSVEEGSYNEQFF. CDR3 sequence (DNA): TGTGCCAGCAGTGTGGAGGAGGGGTCCTACAATGAGCAGTTCTTC.

V usage is TRBV7-8 and J usage is TRBJ2-7; D is possibly TRBD1 (6 bases). V was shortened by 7 bases and J by 4 bases, with 11 bases between the two germline ends. The CDR3 totals 12 residues. Per the germline V gene, CDR1 is SGHVS and CDR2 is FQNEAQ. The CDR3 DNA sequence: TGTGCCAGCACTAGCAGGGGTTACGAGCAGTACTTC. Translation: CASTSRGYEQYF. Full variable domain (rest looked up from reference TRBV7-8 and TRBJ2-7): GAGVSQSPRYKVAKRGQDVALRCDPISGHVSLFWYQQALGQGPEFLTYFQNEAQLDKSGLPSDRFFAERPEGSVSTLKIQRTQQEDSAVYLCASTSRGYEQYFGPGTRLTVT.

This sequence joins TRBV18 and TRBJ2-1, with 15 bases lining up with TRBD2. Losses at the gene ends were 6 bases for V and 7 bases for J; bases not matched to a gene: 10. The CDR3 is made up of 17 amino acids. Germline values: CDR1 KGHSH, CDR2 LQKENI. CDR3 coding DNA: TGTGCCAGCTCCCCCCCTGGACTAGCGGGAGGGCCAAATGAGCAGTTCTTC. Translating gives CASSPPGLAGGPNEQFF. Full variable domain (rest looked up from reference TRBV18 and TRBJ2-1): NAGVMQNPRHLVRRRGQEARLRCSPMKGHSHVYWYRQLPEEGLKFMVYLQKENIIDESGMPKERFSAEFPKEGPSILRIQQVVRGDSAAYFCASSPPGLAGGPNEQFFGPGTRLTVL.

The chain links TRBV11-2 to TRBJ2-7, with unresolved D. CDR1 is SGHAT, CDR2 FQNNGV, per germline. CDR3 length equals 15 residues. Trimming stripped 3 bases from V and 2 bases from J, with 14 bases between. CDR3 region: CASSFIRNNPYEQYF. The CDR3 DNA reads TGTGCCAGCAGCTTTATCAGGAACAATCCCTACGAGCAGTACTTC.

This clone was observed a handful of times. CDR3 region: CASSASGSQETQYF. The CDR3 bases are TGTGCCAGCAGCGCATCGGGATCCCAGGAGACCCAGTACTTC. The chain uses TRBV7-6 and TRBJ2-5; D perhaps matches TRBD2 (5 bases). V was cut by 5 bases and J by 5 bases, with 15 bases left in between. This CDR3 region has 14 residues. Germline V gene sequence: CDR1 SGHVS, CDR2 FNYEAQ. Together with reference TRBV7-6 and TRBJ2-5, the CDR3 gives the full variable domain: GAGVSQSPRYKVTKRGQDVALRCDPISGHVSLYWYRQALGQGPEFLTYFNYEAQQDKSGLPNDRFSAERPEGSISTLTIQRTEQRDSAMYRCASSASGSQETQYFGPGTRLLVL.

DNA of the CDR3: TGTGCCAGCTCACCGGTTCCCCAGGTCACTGAAGCTTTCTTT. Its protein is CASSPVPQVTEAFF. The chain has TRBV18 and TRBJ1-1; D ambiguous. The length of the CDR3 is 14 residues. The germline V gene encodes CDR1 KGHSH and CDR2 LQKENI. V shed 3 bases and J shed 4 bases, with 12 bases lying between them.

The rearrangement joins TRBV18 to TRBJ2-2, with 7 bases aligning to TRBD1. This CDR3 has 14 residues. Germline lookup yields CDR1 KGHSH and CDR2 LQKENI. V lost 2 bases to trimming and J lost 6 bases; unmatched junction nucleotides: 3. In DNA, the CDR3 is TGTGCCAGCTCACCAAAGCAGGGGGCCGGGGAGCTGTTTTTT. Amino acid sequence: CASSPKQGAGELFF.

The chain uses TRBV18 and TRBJ2-5, with D unresolved. CDR3 size: 15 residues. V was trimmed by 0 bases and J by 5 bases, leaving 13 bases between them. CDR1 is KGHSH, CDR2 LQKENI, per germline. The CDR3, as DNA: TGTGCCAGCTCACCACCAGCAATAGGACGGGAGACCCAGTACTTC. This encodes CASSPPAIGRETQYF.

The chain links TRBV30 to TRBJ1-1; tentatively, D is TRBD1 (5 bases). Trimming took 2 bases from V and 4 from J, leaving 17 bases between them. The germline CDR1 and CDR2 sequences are GTSNPN and SVGIG (reference sequence). This CDR3 is built from 15 residues. DNA of the CDR3: TGTGCCTGGAGTATCTCGAGCAGGGTTAGCACTGAAGCTTTCTTT. It translates to CAWSISSRVSTEAFF.

This rearrangement joins TRBV7-9 to TRBJ1-2; TRBD1 agrees at 8 bases. The CDR3 loop spans 16 amino acids. Germline V gene data show CDR1 as SEHNR and CDR2 as FQNEAQ (reference sequence). Unmatched junction bases numbered 11, after V lost 4 bases and J lost 4 bases. DNA for the CDR3: TGTGCCAGCAGCTCTCCTCGCGGGACAGGCCCCTATGGCTACACCTTC. Amino acids: CASSSPRGTGPYGYTF.

The V gene is TRBV5-4, the J gene TRBJ2-7; possible D gene TRBD1, 6 bases. This CDR3 contains 15 residues. V was clipped by 4 bases and J by 4 bases, with 18 bases between them. Germline V gives CDR1 SGHNT, CDR2 YYREEE (reference sequence). This chain's CDR3 is CASSPSTGWGYEQYF. CDR3 bases: TGTGCCAGCAGCCCATCTACAGGGTGGGGTTACGAGCAGTACTTC.

The chain combines TRBV6-5 with TRBJ1-3; 8 bases line up with TRBD1. Looked up from germline, CDR1 is MNHEY and CDR2 is SVGAGI. Unmatched junction bases numbered 1, after V lost 4 bases and J lost 11 bases. There are 11 residues in the CDR3. The DNA of the CDR3 is TGTGCCAGCAGTTTACAGGGGGCCATATATTTT. The encoded protein is CASSLQGAIYF.

This clone was counted between two and nine times. J is TRBJ2-1 and V is TRBV5-1; D may correspond to TRBD1 or TRBD2 (5 bases each). V was trimmed by 3 bases and J by 6 bases, leaving 13 bases between them. The CDR3 length is 14 residues. Germline lookup yields CDR1 SGHRS and CDR2 YFSETQ. CDR3 nucleotide sequence: TGCGCCAGCAGCTGGGACCCACAGAGCAATGAGCAGTTCTTC. Translated, it gives CASSWDPQSNEQFF.

The chain carries TRBV6-6 and TRBJ2-3; 8 bases match TRBD2. Germline V gene lookup returns CDR1 MNHNY and CDR2 SVGAGI (reference sequence). The J segment lost 4 bases and the V segment lost 5 bases, leaving 8 bases of the junction unmatched. CDR3 size: 15 residues. DNA of the CDR3: TGTGCCAGCAGTAGGACTAGCAGTATGTCAGATACGCAGTATTTT. It specifies CASSRTSSMSDTQYF.

This sequence joins TRBV18 and TRBJ2-3; TRBD1 matches at 7 bases. Germline V gives CDR1 KGHSH, CDR2 LQKENI. The CDR3 sequence is 15 residues long. Losses at the gene ends were 6 bases for V and 1 base for J; bases not matched to a gene: 7. CDR3 amino acids: CASSVDREGTDTQYF. In DNA form, the CDR3 reads TGTGCCAGCTCGGTCGACAGGGAAGGCACAGATACGCAGTATTTT.

The V and J genes are TRBV7-6 and TRBJ2-5, with D possibly TRBD1 on 6 matching bases. The CDR3 covers 13 residues. The germline V gene has CDR1 SGHVS and CDR2 FNYEAQ. With 5 bases removed from V and 5 bases from J, the gap between germline ends came to 12 bases. The CDR3 is CASSTGPGETQYF. The DNA for the CDR3 is TGTGCCAGCAGCACAGGGCCAGGGGAGACCCAGTACTTC.